One sample yielded the 30 T cell receptor beta chains listed below, sequenced in a study of shared clonotypes between healthy human individuals. Measured with immunoSEQ multiplex PCR; TCRdb has only the in-frame clones, and not every one. Among more than 1,200,000 clones listed, about 98.5% were seen once. Sequences were obtained from naive CD4+ T cells sorted from blood. Specified subset: CD45RA+ positively selected. The receptors here all came from a young man in good health.

The gene calls are TRBV7-8 and TRBJ1-1; TRBD1 might be the D (5 bases). Trimming removed 5 bases from V and 7 bases from J, with 17 bases in between. The CDR3 totals 14 residues. Per germline, CDR1 SGHVS and CDR2 FQNEAQ. This CDR3 reads CASSPAQGGLEAFF. The DNA of the CDR3 is TGTGCCAGCAGCCCAGCCCAGGGAGGGCTTGAAGCTTTCTTT. Supplemented by reference TRBV7-8 and TRBJ1-1, the full variable domain reads GAGVSQSPRYKVAKRGQDVALRCDPISGHVSLFWYQQALGQGPEFLTYFQNEAQLDKSGLPSDRFFAERPEGSVSTLKIQRTQQEDSAVYLCASSPAQGGLEAFFGQGTRLTVV.

Concerning this clone: Relative to the germline gene, one junction end is altered; a read error may explain this. This rearrangement joins TRBV5-1 to TRBJ2-7; a weak D match, TRBD1 (7 bases). The CDR3 is made up of 13 amino acids. CDR1 SGHRS and CDR2 YFSETQ come from the germline V gene. The CDR3 sequence is CASSLDAGQNLRF. Written as DNA, the CDR3 is TGCGCCAGCAGCTTGGATGCGGGACAGAACCTACGTTTC.

This chain's CDR3 is CASSLGEGGGQPQHF. The DNA for the CDR3 is TGTGCCAGCAGCTTGGGAGAGGGTGGGGGTCAGCCCCAGCATTTT. The V and J genes are TRBV5-5 and TRBJ1-5, with D maybe TRBD1 (5 bases). The CDR3 extends over 15 amino acids. Germline V gene data show CDR1 as SGHKS and CDR2 as YYEKEE (reference sequence). Trimming left V 0 bases short and J 6 bases short, with 13 bases between.

This chain uses TRBV7-9 with TRBJ1-2; 7 nucleotides line up with TRBD1. The germline gives CDR1 SEHNR, CDR2 FQNEAQ (reference sequence). This CDR3 comprises 15 residues. The V and J ends lost 5 bases and 2 bases, in that order; junction bases with no gene match: 8. In nucleotides, the CDR3 is TGTGCCAGCAGCCCCGCAAGGGGGCGGAACTATGGCTACACCTTC. Its protein product is CASSPARGRNYGYTF.

This chain joins TRBV15 and TRBJ2-6, with TRBD1 matching over 7 bases. Germline CDR1 LNHNV, CDR2 YYDKDF (reference sequence). There are 17 residues in the CDR3. Trimming took 3 bases from V and 0 from J; bases not matched to a gene: 5. The CDR3 reads CATSSGTAGSGANVLTF. The CDR3 DNA sequence: TGTGCCACCAGCAGCGGGACAGCAGGCTCTGGGGCCAACGTCCTGACTTTC.

This chain connects TRBV28 to TRBJ2-7, with TRBD2 identical over 9 bases. This CDR3 is 15 amino acids long. V lost 6 bases to trimming and J lost 4 bases; unmatched junction nucleotides: 10. Germline V lookup: CDR1 MDHEN, CDR2 SYDVKM. DNA for the CDR3: TGTGCCAGCAGCCGCCTAGCGGGAAGGGTGTACGAGCAGTACTTC. Translating it yields CASSRLAGRVYEQYF. The whole variable domain, remainder taken from reference TRBV28 and TRBJ2-7, is DVKVTQSSRYLVKRTGEKVFLECVQDMDHENMFWYRQDPGLGLRLIYFSYDVKMKEKGDIPEGYSVSREKKERFSLILESASTNQTSMYLCASSRLAGRVYEQYFGPGTRLTVT.

Only one count was recorded for this clone. For the CDR3, the DNA is TGTGCCAGCAGCCCAGACAGGGAGAGTCAGCCCCAGCATTTT. As protein: CASSPDRESQPQHF. This chain connects TRBV7-2 to TRBJ1-5; TRBD1 agrees at 7 bases. J gave up 6 bases and V 5 bases, and 7 bases lay outside the gene matches. The germline gives CDR1 SGHTA, CDR2 FQGNSA. CDR3 length: 14 amino acids.

This sequence joins TRBV27 and TRBJ2-7; the D is unclear. With 6 bases removed from V and 0 bases from J, the gap between germline ends came to 9 bases. This CDR3 has 13 amino acids. CDR1 MNHEY and CDR2 SMNVEV come from the germline V gene (reference sequence). This CDR3 is CASSPFSSYEQYF. Written as DNA, the CDR3 is TGTGCCAGCAGCCCTTTTAGCTCCTACGAGCAGTACTTC.

The chain combines TRBV7-5 with TRBJ1-2. TRBV7-5 is an annotated pseudogene. The CDR3 sequence is 15 residues long. This CDR3 is CVRSLAADDQYGYTF. The DNA of the CDR3 is TGTGTCAGAAGCTTAGCTGCGGACGACCAGTATGGCTACACCTTC.

In nucleotides, the CDR3 is TGCGCCAGCAGCACCGGGACAGGGTCTAATGAAAAACTGTTTTTT. It translates to CASSTGTGSNEKLFF. This sequence joins TRBV5-1 and TRBJ1-4, with TRBD1 identical over 9 bases. The CDR3 consists of 15 residues. Per the germline V gene, CDR1 is SGHRS and CDR2 is YFSETQ. V was clipped by 4 bases and J by 3 bases; unmatched bases: 4.

The rearrangement links TRBV5-1 to TRBJ2-5, with no clear D. Deletions cut 1 base from V and 5 bases from J, with 12 bases between. This CDR3 has 14 amino acids. Germline-derived CDR1 and CDR2 are SGHRS and YFSETQ. CDR3 DNA sequence: TGCGCCAGCAGCTTGAATCTCCTTGGGGAGACCCAGTACTTC. This translates into CASSLNLLGETQYF.

The V gene is TRBV27, the J gene TRBJ1-5, with 12 bases aligning to TRBD1. Germline CDR1 MNHEY, CDR2 SMNVEV (reference sequence). V trimming: 6 bases; J trimming: 1 base; junction bases outside the gene matches: 13. This CDR3 spans 19 amino acids. The CDR3 region has the DNA TGTGCCAGCAGGCGGCTCGGGACAGGGGGCCTTTTGAGCAATCAGCCCCAGCATTTT. Its protein is CASRRLGTGGLLSNQPQHF.

The rearrangement links TRBV29-1 to TRBJ2-1; 9 bases are shared with TRBD1. With V trimmed by 2 bases and J by 5 bases, 7 bases remained unmatched. The CDR3 is 15 residues long. Germline values: CDR1 SQVTM, CDR2 ANQGSEA. CDR3 sequence: CSVERGTGWDNEQFF. Here the CDR3 DNA reads TGCAGCGTTGAAAGGGGGACAGGGTGGGACAATGAGCAGTTCTTC.

V and J are TRBV28 and TRBJ2-6; no reliable D call. The V end was cut by 1 base, the J end by 2 bases, with 6 bases between. The CDR3 is made up of 15 amino acids. From germline, CDR1 is MDHEN and CDR2 SYDVKM. CDR3 amino acids: CASSLFLTGANVLTF. The CDR3 DNA is TGTGCCAGCAGTTTATTTCTCACTGGGGCCAACGTCCTGACTTTC.

The chain links TRBV28 to TRBJ2-7; maybe TRBD2 (6 bases). Germline CDR1 is MDHEN and CDR2 is SYDVKM. CDR3 size: 15 residues. V shed 3 bases and J shed 2 bases, with 14 bases lying between them. CDR3 loop: CASSFLRGEPYEQYF. The CDR3 nucleotides read TGTGCCAGCAGTTTTCTGCGCGGGGAGCCCTACGAGCAGTACTTC.

The V and J genes are TRBV19 and TRBJ1-5, with 8 bases identical to TRBD1. Germline CDR1 and CDR2: LNHDA and SQIVND (reference sequence). The CDR3 is 15 amino acids. V shed 3 bases, J shed 1 base, and the junction held 2 bases outside the gene matches. The CDR3 is CASSIAGGSNQPQHF. CDR3 DNA sequence: TGTGCCAGTAGTATCGCAGGGGGCAGCAATCAGCCCCAGCATTTT.

This clone appeared a few times. Other DNA sequences from this sample encode an identical CDR3 as well. The chain joins TRBV5-1 to TRBJ2-1; the D is unclear. This CDR3 is 11 amino acids long. Germline values: CDR1 SGHRS, CDR2 YFSETQ. V lost 1 base and J lost 8, with 4 bases in between. CDR3: CASSLRDEQFF. The CDR3 DNA reads as TGCGCCAGCAGCTTGAGGGATGAGCAGTTCTTC.

With respect to this clone: The same CDR3 arises from other DNA sequences in this sample as well. This chain links TRBV18 with TRBJ1-2; D unclear. V lost 3 bases and J lost 5, with 7 bases in between. The germline V gene has CDR1 KGHSH and CDR2 LQKENI. The CDR3 extends over 12 amino acids. The CDR3 nucleotides are TGTGCCAGCTCACCGTTAGATTATGGCTACACCTTC. Amino acid sequence: CASSPLDYGYTF.

V and J are TRBV10-2 and TRBJ2-2, with 12 bases aligning to TRBD2. Germline loops: CDR1 WSHSY, CDR2 SAAADI. Losses at the gene ends were 10 bases for V and 5 bases for J; bases not matched to a gene: 5. This CDR3 comprises 14 residues. In nucleotides, the CDR3 is TGCGCCACCAACGGACTAGCGGGAACCGGGGAGCTGTTTTTT. It specifies CATNGLAGTGELFF.

This clone appeared once. The chain recombines TRBV27 with TRBJ2-3; D unresolved. Germline V lookup: CDR1 MNHEY, CDR2 SMNVEV (reference sequence). Trimming took off 6 bases at V and 4 bases at J, with 5 bases between the two ends. This CDR3 contains 11 residues. The CDR3 nucleotides are TGTGCCAGCAGCTCACCAGATACGCAGTATTTT. This gives the protein CASSSPDTQYF.

Note on this clone: Other nucleotide sequences from this sample produce the same CDR3. The chain links TRBV5-1 to TRBJ2-7; D is possibly TRBD1 (5 bases). The length of the CDR3 is 14 residues. Germline values: CDR1 SGHRS, CDR2 YFSETQ. The V end was cut by 4 bases, the J end by 1 base, with 12 bases between. The CDR3 DNA sequence: TGCGCCAGCAGCAAGGGGCAGGGTTCCTACGAGCAGTACTTC. This encodes CASSKGQGSYEQYF.

Comments on this clone: The junction departs from the called germline gene at one end, perhaps through a read error. The CDR3 region is CASSSRKGLSYEQYF. The CDR3 region has the DNA TGTGCTAGCAGTTCGCGGAAGGGACTCTCCTACGAGCAGTACTTC. The chain links TRBV6-1 to TRBJ2-7; perhaps TRBD2 as D (6 bases). The germline gives CDR1 MNHNS, CDR2 SASEGT. This CDR3 spans 15 amino acids.

This rearrangement joins TRBV11-2 to TRBJ2-7; 11 bases align to TRBD1. CDR3 length: 15 amino acids. In germline, CDR1 is SGHAT, CDR2 FQNNGV. J lost 2 bases, V lost 1 base, and 1 base had no gene match. In DNA, the CDR3 is TGTGCCAGCAGCTTAGGGACAGGGGGCCCCTACGAGCAGTACTTC. Protein sequence: CASSLGTGGPYEQYF.

This chain joins TRBV5-6 and TRBJ2-2; D is undetermined. The ends were cut back, 2 bases at V and 5 bases at J, with 4 bases in the middle. The CDR3 runs 12 residues. In germline, CDR1 is SGHDT, CDR2 YYEEEE. CDR3 protein: CASSLITGELFF. CDR3 nucleotides: TGTGCCAGCAGCTTAATAACCGGGGAGCTGTTTTTT.

This clone appeared a single time. J is TRBJ1-3 and V is TRBV28, with a possible D match to TRBD1 (6 bases). V lost 3 bases to trimming and J lost 5 bases, with 11 bases between them. Germline V gene sequence: CDR1 MDHEN, CDR2 SYDVKM. The CDR3 length is 14 residues. The CDR3 sequence is CASSFAGARNTIYF. CDR3 DNA: TGTGCCAGCAGTTTCGCAGGGGCGCGAAACACCATATATTTT.

The rearrangement uses TRBV5-1 and TRBJ2-1; the match to TRBD1 covers 7 bases. The germline gives CDR1 SGHRS, CDR2 YFSETQ. V lost 5 bases, J lost 2 bases, and 4 bases stayed unmatched. The CDR3 extends over 14 amino acids. As DNA, the CDR3 is TGCGCCAGCAGTTCACAGGGGCCCTACAATGAGCAGTTCTTC. Translating gives CASSSQGPYNEQFF.

The chain is built from TRBV7-6 and TRBJ2-7; D is tentatively TRBD1 or TRBD2 (5 bases each). The CDR3 is 14 residues long. Trimming removed 5 bases at V and 3 bases at J, with 14 bases between. CDR1 and CDR2 (germline): SGHVS, FNYEAQ. The CDR3 coding sequence is TGTGCCAGCAGCCCGAGCGGCAGGGTCTACGAGCAGTACTTC. Protein product: CASSPSGRVYEQYF.

A word on this clone: Other DNA sequences from this sample encode an identical CDR3 as well. V gene TRBV28 combines with J gene TRBJ2-1, with D possibly matching TRBD2 (5 bases). The germline V gene has CDR1 MDHEN and CDR2 SYDVKM. CDR3 length: 12 amino acids. Trimming pared 3 bases from V and 8 bases from J, leaving 8 bases between. The CDR3 DNA reads as TGTGCCAGCAGTTTGCTAGCAGATGAGCAGTTCTTC. Protein: CASSLLADEQFF.

This clone was seen a single time. The chain combines TRBV5-5 with TRBJ2-7; D may be TRBD1 or TRBD2 (5 bases each). The V gene's germline CDR1 is SGHKS and CDR2 YYEKEE (reference sequence). V dropped 5 bases and J dropped 3 bases, with 15 bases sitting between them. The CDR3 is 14 residues long. CDR3 DNA: TGTGCCAGCAGGAGCTTGAGGGGCAGCTACGAGCAGTACTTC. Translation: CASRSLRGSYEQYF.

The chain couples TRBV28 to TRBJ2-7; a possible D gene is TRBD2 (5 bases). Germline assignment: CDR1 MDHEN and CDR2 SYDVKM. The CDR3 consists of 12 residues. V was clipped by 6 bases and J by 7 bases, with 13 bases between them. The CDR3: CASRPLPGEQYF. The CDR3 bases are TGTGCCAGCAGACCCCTACCGGGGGAGCAGTACTTC.